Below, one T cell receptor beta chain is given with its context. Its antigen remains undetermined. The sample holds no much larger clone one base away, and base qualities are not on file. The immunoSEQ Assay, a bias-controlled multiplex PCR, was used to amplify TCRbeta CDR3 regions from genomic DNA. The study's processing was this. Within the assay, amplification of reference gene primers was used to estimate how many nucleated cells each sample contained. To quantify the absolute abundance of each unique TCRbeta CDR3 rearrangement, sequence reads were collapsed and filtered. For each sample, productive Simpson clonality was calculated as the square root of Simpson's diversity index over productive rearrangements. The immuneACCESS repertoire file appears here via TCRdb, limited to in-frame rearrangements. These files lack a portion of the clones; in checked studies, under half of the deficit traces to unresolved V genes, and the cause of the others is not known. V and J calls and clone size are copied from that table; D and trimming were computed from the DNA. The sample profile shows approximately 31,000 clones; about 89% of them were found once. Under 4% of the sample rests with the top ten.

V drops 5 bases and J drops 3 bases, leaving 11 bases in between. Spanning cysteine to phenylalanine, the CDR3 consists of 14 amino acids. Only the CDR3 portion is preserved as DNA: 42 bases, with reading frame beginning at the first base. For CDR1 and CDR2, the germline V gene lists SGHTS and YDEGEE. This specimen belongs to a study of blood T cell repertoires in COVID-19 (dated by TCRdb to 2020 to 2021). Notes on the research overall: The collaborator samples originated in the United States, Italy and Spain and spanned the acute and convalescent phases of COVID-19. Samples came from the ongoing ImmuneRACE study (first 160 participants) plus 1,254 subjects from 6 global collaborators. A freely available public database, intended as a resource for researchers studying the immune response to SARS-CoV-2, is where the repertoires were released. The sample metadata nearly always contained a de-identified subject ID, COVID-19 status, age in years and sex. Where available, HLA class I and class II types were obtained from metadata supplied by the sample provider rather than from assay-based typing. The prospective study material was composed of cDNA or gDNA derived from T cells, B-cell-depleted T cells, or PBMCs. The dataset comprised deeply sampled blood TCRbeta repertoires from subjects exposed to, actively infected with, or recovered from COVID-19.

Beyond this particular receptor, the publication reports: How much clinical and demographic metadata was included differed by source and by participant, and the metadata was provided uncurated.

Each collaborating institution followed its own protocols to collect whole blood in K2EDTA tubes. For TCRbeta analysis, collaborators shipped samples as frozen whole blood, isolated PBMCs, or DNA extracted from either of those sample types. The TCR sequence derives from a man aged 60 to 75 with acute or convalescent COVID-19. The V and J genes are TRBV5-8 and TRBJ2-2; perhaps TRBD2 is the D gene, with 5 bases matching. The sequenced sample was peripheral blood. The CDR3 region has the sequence CASRITRYTGELFF. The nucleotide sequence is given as TGTGCCAGCAGAATAACTAGGTACACCGGGGAGCTGTTTTTT.